A selection of T cell receptor beta chains follows, all from one sample in a study of T cells in tuberculosis. The method was immunoSEQ multiplex PCR; TCRdb's version includes in-frame clones alone and lacks a portion of them. The data show more than 35,000 clones, roughly 96% seen once. Sequences were obtained from PBMCs. The receptors come from a donor aged 10-29 years with latent tuberculosis or without tuberculosis infection. Both conserved end residues are part of each CDR3. D genes are given only for firm matches. Expanded clones get a size class; other rows say once, few or many, or leave the size out.

d_call	clone_size	j_call	v_call	cdr3_nt	cdr3_aa
TRBD1	-	TRBJ1-3	TRBV5-8	TGTGCCAGCAGCCTCGGACAGGCCAACTCTGGAAACACCATATATTTT	CASSLGQANSGNTIYF
-	-	TRBJ1-1	TRBV6-4	TGTGCCAGCAGCCGAGGAGCTAACACTGAAGCTTTCTTT	CASSRGANTEAFF
-	-	TRBJ1-4	TRBV6-1	TGTGCCAGCAGTGAGCGGGGGGATGAAAAACTGTTTTTT	CASSERGDEKLFF
-	-	TRBJ1-3	TRBV27	TGTGCCAGCAGTTCACGACTACAGGGTACTGGAAACACCATATATTTT	CASSSRLQGTGNTIYF
-	-	TRBJ1-1	TRBV10-3	TGTGCCGTCAACAGTCTCATGAACACTGAAGCTTTCTTT	CAVNSLMNTEAFF
-	-	TRBJ2-4	TRBV19	TGTGCCAGTAGTATAGGGGGCTTTGCCAAAAACATTCAGTACTTC	CASSIGGFAKNIQYF
TRBD1	-	TRBJ2-7	TRBV5-1	TGCGCCAGCAGGTGGACAGGGTCACCGCCGAACTACGAGCAGTACTTC	CASRWTGSPPNYEQYF
TRBD1	-	TRBJ2-7	TRBV5-1	TGCGCCAGCAGCTCCCGGGACAGGGCCGAGCAGTACTTC	CASSSRDRAEQYF
-	-	TRBJ2-1	TRBV5-4	TGTGCCAGCAGCTTGGTGCAGGGTTCCGATGAGCAGTTCTTC	CASSLVQGSDEQFF
TRBD2	-	TRBJ2-3	TRBV29-1	TGCAGCGTTTTAGGAGCGGGAGTCCCCGATACGCAGTATTTT	CSVLGAGVPDTQYF
TRBD2	-	TRBJ2-2	TRBV9	TGTGCCAGCAGCGTAGCTAGCGGGGATTACACCGGGGAGCTGTTTTTT	CASSVASGDYTGELFF
TRBD1	once	TRBJ1-5	TRBV18	TGTGCCAGCTCACCAAGGCAGGGGGCAGGACAGCCCCAGCATTTT	CASSPRQGAGQPQHF
-	-	TRBJ2-2	TRBV7-3	TGTGCCAGCAGCTTCCTCCCAACAGGTCTTACGAACACCGGGGAGCTGTTTTTT	CASSFLPTGLTNTGELFF
TRBD2	-	TRBJ2-1	TRBV9	TGTGCCAGCAGCCCTCGCTATCGGACTAGCGGGCCGAGGGATGAGCAGTTCTTC	CASSPRYRTSGPRDEQFF
TRBD2	-	TRBJ2-1	TRBV5-4	TGTGCCAGCAGCCCGGGGGGGCCCCACAATGAGCAGTTCTTC	CASSPGGPHNEQFF
-	-	TRBJ1-2	TRBV20-1	TGCAGTGCTACAGGCTTCTATGGCTACACCTTC	CSATGFYGYTF
TRBD2	-	TRBJ2-2	TRBV5-1	TGCGCCAGCAGCTTGATGGCGGGAGTAAACACCGGGGAGCTGTTTTTT	CASSLMAGVNTGELFF
-	-	TRBJ1-1	TRBV9	TGTGCCAGCAGCGGCGGGGTCGGGGGTACTGGAAACACTGAAGCTTTCTTT	CASSGGVGGTGNTEAFF
-	-	TRBJ1-3	TRBV2	TGTGCGGTTTCGGGGGATTCATCTGGAAACACCATATATTTT	CAVSGDSSGNTIYF
TRBD1	-	TRBJ1-4	TRBV25-1	TGTGCCAGCAGTAAACGGACAGGGACTCCTTCAACTAATGAAAAACTGTTTTTT	CASSKRTGTPSTNEKLFF
-	-	TRBJ1-2	TRBV5-6	TGTGCCAGCAGCTTGGCCCGGGGGAACTATGGCTACACCTTC	CASSLARGNYGYTF
TRBD1	-	TRBJ2-7	TRBV7-9	TGTGCCAGCAGCGGACAGGCATCCTACGAGCAGTACTTC	CASSGQASYEQYF
-	-	TRBJ1-1	TRBV5-1	TGCGCCAGCAGCCCGGACAGACCAAACACTGAAGCTTTCTTT	CASSPDRPNTEAFF
-	-	TRBJ2-3	TRBV27	TGTGCCAGCAGTAGTAATACAGGGTTGGCAGATACGCAGTATTTT	CASSSNTGLADTQYF
-	-	TRBJ2-7	TRBV5-1	TGCGCCAGCAGCTTGGAAATAGCGTCCTCCTACGAGCAGTACTTC	CASSLEIASSYEQYF
-	-	TRBJ2-2	TRBV2	TGTGCCAGCAGGACCAACAGTCCCAGGGAGCTGTTTTTT	CASRTNSPRELFF
-	-	TRBJ1-6	TRBV19	TGTGCCAGTACCGAGGGCAGGGGCTATAATTCACCCCTCCACTTT	CASTEGRGYNSPLHF
-	-	TRBJ1-5	TRBV7-6	TGTGCCAGCAGCTTAGAAGGGGGCAATCAGCCCCAGCATTTT	CASSLEGGNQPQHF
TRBD1	-	TRBJ1-3	TRBV15	TGTGCCACCAGCAGAGATCCAGGGGGGTCCGGAAACACCATATATTTT	CATSRDPGGSGNTIYF
-	few	TRBJ1-6	TRBV18	TGTGCCAGCTCACCAGGCACCAATTCACCCCTCCACTTT	CASSPGTNSPLHF
-	once	TRBJ2-7	TRBV29-1	TGCAGCGTTGGGTTTGTCGACTATGGCGAGCAGTACTTC	CSVGFVDYGEQYF
TRBD1	-	TRBJ2-7	TRBV5-1	TGCGCCAGCAGCTTGACAGGGGGGACCAACGAGCAGTACTTC	CASSLTGGTNEQYF
TRBD1	-	TRBJ1-4	TRBV14	TGTGCCAGCAGCCTTACCCGAGGGGGCTCAGATGAAAAACTGTTTTTT	CASSLTRGGSDEKLFF
-	once	TRBJ2-7	TRBV7-2	TGTGCCAGCAGCCTGCAACGGTACAGTCCCTACGAGCAGTACTTC	CASSLQRYSPYEQYF
TRBD2	-	TRBJ2-3	TRBV2	TGTGCCAGCACTTACATGACTAGCGGGGGGACTAGCACAGATACGCAGTATTTT	CASTYMTSGGTSTDTQYF
TRBD2	-	TRBJ2-2	TRBV5-4	TGTGCCAGCAGCTCCGGGGGGGACTTCTCCACCGGGGAGCTGTTTTTT	CASSSGGDFSTGELFF
-	-	TRBJ2-1	TRBV9	TGTGCCAGCAGCGTAGGACACATAGACAATGAGCAGTTCTTC	CASSVGHIDNEQFF
TRBD2	-	TRBJ2-3	TRBV7-3	TGTGCCAGCAGCGGGATCGGGCGCGGGGGGGCGGATACGCAGTATTTT	CASSGIGRGGADTQYF
-	once	TRBJ2-5	TRBV5-1	TGCGCCAGCAGCCCCGATGCCTGGGGGGACCAAGAGACCCAGTACTTC	CASSPDAWGDQETQYF
-	-	TRBJ1-1	TRBV10-3	TGTGCCATCAGTGTCGACAGCATGAACACTGAAGCTTTCTTT	CAISVDSMNTEAFF
TRBD2	-	TRBJ2-1	TRBV11-2	TGTGCCAGCAGCTTGAGAGCGGGAGGGGGTGAGCAGTTCTTC	CASSLRAGGGEQFF
-	once	TRBJ1-4	TRBV19	TGTGCCAGTAGTGCCGACAGGTTTGCAACTAATGAAAAACTGTTTTTT	CASSADRFATNEKLFF
-	-	TRBJ1-1	TRBV14	TGTGCCAGCAGCCCGTCTATGAACACTGAAGCTTTCTTT	CASSPSMNTEAFF
-	-	TRBJ1-5	TRBV4-2	TGTGCCAGCAGCCAGGCCTTCTCAAGCAATCAGCCCCAGCATTTT	CASSQAFSSNQPQHF
-	-	TRBJ1-6	TRBV30	TGTGCCTGGAGTGTACTGGGGGGTAATGGGAGAGTCCCCCTCCACTTT	CAWSVLGGNGRVPLHF
TRBD1	-	TRBJ2-7	TRBV5-1	TGCGCCAGCAGCCCGGGACAGGGGGGGTACGAGCAGTACTTC	CASSPGQGGYEQYF
-	-	TRBJ2-3	TRBV19	TGTGCCAGCCTTCTGGAGGGGACAGATACGCAGTATTTT	CASLLEGTDTQYF